This T cell receptor (beta chain) was captured in a study of shared clonotypes between healthy human individuals. TCRdb's table, derived via immunoSEQ multiplex PCR, lists solely in-frame clones and lacks some. The profile shows about 1.5 million clones, 98% of them singletons. V was shortened by 2 bases and J by 8 bases, with 9 bases between the two germline ends. This CDR3 has 12 amino acids. CDR1 is LNHDA and CDR2 is SQIVND in the germline V gene (reference sequence). Material: naive CD4+ T cells sorted from blood. Sample subset: CD45RA+ positively selected. The rearrangement links TRBV19 to TRBJ1-2, with unresolved D. This clonotype was sampled from a young man in good health. CDR3: CASSIWGRGYTF. In DNA, the CDR3 is TGTGCCAGTAGTATATGGGGTCGGGGCTACACCTTC.